This record looks at one T cell receptor beta chain sequence and its context. Method: immunoSEQ multiplex PCR; TCRdb's copy keeps in-frame clones and lacks some. Among about 49,000 clones listed, 75% to 90% were seen once. CDR3 size: 14 residues. Trimming left V 3 bases short and J 1 base short, with 9 bases between. The germline CDR1 and CDR2 sequences are KGHSH and LQKENI. The sample belongs to a study of blood T cell repertoires in COVID-19. Study information: The United States, Italy and Spain provided the acute and convalescent COVID-19 samples.

This chain joins TRBV18 and TRBJ1-1; a weak D match, TRBD1 (5 bases). Sequences were obtained from peripheral blood. The TCR was taken from a woman of 80 years or more with COVID-19, enrolled during active disease. The CDR3 DNA is TGTGCCAGCTCACCCACCCAGGGGAACACTGAAGCTTTCTTT. Residues: CASSPTQGNTEAFF.